These 22 T cell receptor beta chains were sequenced from one sample in a study of shared clonotypes between healthy human individuals. Repertoires were generated with immunoSEQ multiplex PCR, while TCRdb's copy carries only in-frame clones and drops some. The profile shows around 500,000 clones, 79% of them singletons. The sample was PBMCs. The receptors derive from a woman in her forties in good health. Some clones in this sample may be carry-over from other donors' samples.

The V and J genes are TRBV29-1 and TRBJ2-5; D gene unclear. The J call is in doubt because the DNA end fits TRBJ2-7 better. The length of the CDR3 is 11 residues. From germline, CDR1 is SQVTM and CDR2 ANQGSEA. Here the CDR3 DNA reads TGCAGCCTTTGGGCCCCCCACGAGCAGTACTTC. It is translated as CSLWAPHEQYF.

This clone appeared once. The chain recombines TRBV5-1 with TRBJ2-3, with a tentative D call TRBD1 (6 bases). Between the trimmed V and J ends, which lost 7 bases and 6 bases, there was a span of 12 bases. Germline CDR1 is SGHRS and CDR2 is YFSETQ. There are 12 residues in the CDR3. CDR3: CASGGLGDTQYF. CDR3 sequence (DNA): TGCGCCAGCGGGGGCCTTGGGGATACGCAGTATTTT.

The chain combines TRBV4-1 with TRBJ2-3; 8 bases agree with TRBD1. Trimming cost V 3 bases and J 6 bases; bases outside gene matches: 5. CDR1 is MGHRA and CDR2 is YSYEKL in the germline V gene. The CDR3 is 14 residues long. The CDR3 loop is CASSQDGTGDTQYF. The CDR3 DNA sequence: TGCGCCAGCAGCCAGGATGGGACAGGCGATACGCAGTATTTT.

V usage is TRBV7-2 and J usage is TRBJ2-7; D tentatively fits TRBD1 or TRBD2 (5 bases each). Germline CDR1 reads SGHTA; CDR2 reads FQGNSA. The CDR3 is made up of 14 amino acids. The V end was cut by 5 bases, the J end by 0 bases, with 11 bases between. The CDR3 protein is CASSPGRVSYEQYF. The CDR3 nucleotides read TGTGCCAGCAGCCCAGGGCGGGTCTCCTACGAGCAGTACTTC. The full variable domain, completed using reference TRBV7-2 and TRBJ2-7, is GAGVSQSPSNKVTEKGKDVELRCDPISGHTALYWYRQSLGQGLEFLIYFQGNSAPDKSGLPSDRFSAERTGGSVSTLTIQRTQQEDSAVYLCASSPGRVSYEQYFGPGTRLTVT.

V is TRBV7-8 and J is TRBJ2-1; TRBD1 aligns across 12 bases. The CDR3 spans 16 residues. Germline V lookup: CDR1 SGHVS, CDR2 FQNEAQ. With 6 bases clipped from V and 6 bases from J, the junction kept 9 bases outside the gene matches. CDR3 amino acids: CASSPSGTGGSNEQFF. The CDR3 nucleotides are TGTGCCAGCAGTCCTTCCGGGACAGGGGGCTCCAATGAGCAGTTCTTC.

This sequence joins TRBV6-5 and TRBJ1-2, with D perhaps matching TRBD1 (5 bases). The V end was cut by 4 bases, the J end by 4 bases, with 13 bases between. The CDR3 runs 14 residues. Germline V lookup: CDR1 MNHEY, CDR2 SVGAGI. CDR3 loop: CASSFHQGGYGYTF. CDR3 nucleotides: TGTGCCAGCAGTTTCCACCAGGGAGGCTATGGCTACACCTTC.

This chain connects TRBV7-3 to TRBJ1-1; D unclear. CDR1 SGHTA and CDR2 FQGTGA come from the germline V gene. The CDR3 length is 16 residues. Deletions cut 2 bases from V and 0 bases from J, with 13 bases between. The CDR3 DNA sequence: TGTGCCAGCAGCTTATTCGGGCCAGCCCTGAACACTGAAGCTTTCTTT. As protein: CASSLFGPALNTEAFF.

CDR3 region: CASSLSLTYGTGVNEQFF. Written as DNA, the CDR3 is TGTGCCAGCAGTCTCAGTTTAACGTACGGGACAGGGGTTAATGAGCAGTTCTTC. This chain joins TRBV27 and TRBJ2-1, with 10 bases fitting TRBD1. The ends lost 5 bases at V and 7 bases at J; junction bases unmatched: 17. The length of the CDR3 is 18 residues. Germline V gene lookup returns CDR1 MNHEY and CDR2 SMNVEV (reference sequence).

The DNA for the CDR3 is TGCAGCGGCGATGAAGCTTTCTTT. This encodes CSGDEAFF. The genes are TRBV29-1 and TRBJ1-1; D not certain. The CDR3 length is 8 residues. V was cut by 7 bases and J by 7 bases, with 4 bases left in between. Germline V lookup: CDR1 SQVTM, CDR2 ANQGSEA.

The J gene is TRBJ2-1, the V gene TRBV19, with 11 bases lining up with TRBD2. The CDR3 contains 14 residues. Germline loops: CDR1 LNHDA, CDR2 SQIVND (reference sequence). With V trimmed by 7 bases and J by 8 bases, 7 bases remained unmatched. The CDR3 reads CASKVAGGPYEQFF. The CDR3 bases are TGTGCCAGTAAAGTAGCGGGAGGGCCGTATGAGCAGTTCTTC.

The chain carries TRBV11-1 and TRBJ2-5; perhaps TRBD1 as D (6 bases). V lost 5 bases and J 4 bases, leaving 11 bases between the germline ends. CDR3 length: 13 amino acids. In germline, CDR1 is SGHAT, CDR2 FQDESV (reference sequence). In DNA, the CDR3 is TGTGCCAGCAGCCGGGACACGGTAGAGACCCAGTACTTC. Protein sequence: CASSRDTVETQYF.

The chain links TRBV19 to TRBJ1-1; 9 bases are a match to TRBD1. Per germline, CDR1 LNHDA and CDR2 SQIVND (reference sequence). Losses at the gene ends were 4 bases for V and 0 bases for J; bases not matched to a gene: 0. The CDR3 consists of 14 residues. The CDR3, as DNA: TGTGCCAGTAGTAGGACAGGGGTGAACACTGAAGCTTTCTTT. It encodes CASSRTGVNTEAFF.

The chain recombines TRBV19 with TRBJ2-7; 8 nucleotides match TRBD2. The CDR3 has 16 residues. The junction had 5 bases not matched to a gene; V was cut back by 1 base and J by 0 bases. Germline values: CDR1 LNHDA, CDR2 SQIVND (reference sequence). The CDR3 sequence is CASSIAGGPLSYEQYF. For the CDR3, the DNA is TGTGCCAGTAGTATAGCGGGAGGGCCCCTCTCCTACGAGCAGTACTTC. Drawing the rest from reference TRBV19 and TRBJ2-7, the complete variable domain is DGGITQSPKYLFRKEGQNVTLSCEQNLNHDAMYWYRQDPGQGLRLIYYSQIVNDFQKGDIAEGYSVSREKKESFPLTVTSAQKNPTAFYLCASSIAGGPLSYEQYFGPGTRLTVT.

J is TRBJ2-1 and V is TRBV19; no firm D call. There are 14 residues in the CDR3. V was trimmed by 8 bases and J by 6 bases, leaving 17 bases between them. Germline CDR1 and CDR2: LNHDA and SQIVND (reference sequence). DNA of the CDR3: TGTGCCAGTGGTCCCTATGCCGGTCCCAATGAGCAGTTCTTC. Residues: CASGPYAGPNEQFF.

This chain joins TRBV5-1 and TRBJ2-1; D not certain. The CDR3 runs 13 residues. The V gene lost 4 bases and the J gene lost 9 bases, with 14 bases spanning the gap. Germline V lookup: CDR1 SGHRS, CDR2 YFSETQ. This CDR3 is CASSDVLSGEQFF. CDR3 bases: TGCGCCAGCAGCGATGTCCTGTCGGGTGAGCAGTTCTTC.

V gene TRBV7-2 combines with J gene TRBJ2-7, with 12 bases identical to TRBD2. V dropped 0 bases and J dropped 3; count of bases not matched to a gene: 0. Germline V gives CDR1 SGHTA, CDR2 FQGNSA. This CDR3 has 15 amino acids. The CDR3 DNA reads as TGTGCCAGCAGCTTAGCGACTAGCGGGAGCTACGAGCAGTACTTC. It yields the protein CASSLATSGSYEQYF.

The sample holds a few counts of this clone. This rearrangement joins TRBV9 to TRBJ1-1; 8 bases align to TRBD1. CDR3 size: 15 residues. The ends lost 4 bases at V and 3 bases at J; junction bases unmatched: 8. Germline V gene sequence: CDR1 SGDLS, CDR2 YYNGEE. CDR3 DNA: TGTGCCAGCAGCAAAGGACAGGGTTCGGACACTGAAGCTTTCTTT. Residues: CASSKGQGSDTEAFF.

The chain combines TRBV6-6 with TRBJ1-4; maybe TRBD1 (6 bases). V was cut by 6 bases and J by 7 bases, with 12 bases left in between. CDR3 length: 13 amino acids. Germline values: CDR1 MNHNY, CDR2 SVGAGI (reference sequence). The CDR3, as DNA: TGTGCCAGCAGACCAGGGGTTGGTGAAAAACTGTTTTTT. Translation gives CASRPGVGEKLFF.

This clone was observed a few times. The CDR3 DNA reads TGTGCCAGCAGCCAGCGGACAGGGGACTCCTACGAGCAGTACTTC. Residues: CASSQRTGDSYEQYF. This rearrangement joins TRBV14 to TRBJ2-5; TRBD1 matches 9 bases. TRBJ2-7 explains the end of the DNA better; the J call may be wrong. This CDR3 is built from 15 residues. Looked up from germline, CDR1 is SGHDN and CDR2 is FVKESK.

In this sample, this clone turned up a few times. The sample contains more than one DNA sequence encoding this CDR3. This chain links TRBV5-1 with TRBJ2-2, with D possibly matching TRBD1 (6 bases). V lost 0 bases and J lost 0, with 6 bases in between. Germline CDR1 SGHRS, CDR2 YFSETQ. The CDR3 totals 15 residues. CDR3 nucleotides: TGCGCCAGCAGCTTGGACAGGGCGAACACCGGGGAGCTGTTTTTT. Its translation is CASSLDRANTGELFF.

The J gene is TRBJ1-1, the V gene TRBV19, with D possibly being TRBD1 (6 bases). Trimming removed 4 bases from V and 1 base from J, with 13 bases in between. The CDR3 consists of 15 residues. Germline V gives CDR1 LNHDA, CDR2 SQIVND (reference sequence). The chain's CDR3 is CASSTLGQTNTEAFF. The CDR3 DNA reads as TGTGCCAGTAGTACCTTAGGACAGACGAACACTGAAGCTTTCTTT.

The J gene is TRBJ2-5, the V gene TRBV5-4, with TRBD1 identical over 10 bases. The CDR3 has 16 residues. V was pared by 4 bases and J by 4 bases, with 10 bases of the junction left unmatched. Germline V lookup: CDR1 SGHNT, CDR2 YYREEE (reference sequence). CDR3 DNA sequence: TGTGCCAGCAGCCCCGGGACAGGGGATTTTGGAGAGACCCAGTACTTC. It encodes CASSPGTGDFGETQYF.